Listed here are 13 T cell receptor beta chains from one sample, sequenced in a study of shared clonotypes between healthy human individuals (dated by TCRdb to 2018 to 2020). The library relied on the immunoSEQ multiplex PCR assay. TCRdb's version of the immuneACCESS table is confined to in-frame rearrangements and falls short of the full clone set. An unresolved V gene accounts for under half of the shortfall where checked; the remainder is of unknown origin. The sample table contains over 1.4 million clones; only one count was recorded for roughly 96% of them. Roughly 1.2% of the sample rests with the top ten. Source material: naive CD4+ T cells sorted from blood. The sample's cell subset or site, from its label and the paper: CD45RA+ positively selected. Source of these receptors: a man under 40 in good health.

The rearrangement joins TRBV9 to TRBJ2-2, with D uncertain. Trimming removed 6 bases at V and 1 base at J, with 10 bases between. In germline, CDR1 is SGDLS, CDR2 YYNGEE. The CDR3 sequence is 14 residues long. DNA for the CDR3: TGTGCCAGCAAGGCCCGAGGGAACACCGGGGAGCTGTTTTTT. Protein: CASKARGNTGELFF.

The chain recombines TRBV19 with TRBJ2-7; D call uncertain. The ends were cut back, 1 base at V and 5 bases at J, with 9 bases in the middle. CDR3 length equals 13 residues. Germline-derived CDR1 and CDR2 are LNHDA and SQIVND (reference sequence). The CDR3 DNA reads TGTGCCAGTAGTATAGGTCCAGGTAACGAGCAGTACTTC. Translating gives CASSIGPGNEQYF.

Only one count was recorded for this clone. The genes are TRBV6-5 and TRBJ1-1, with D hard to call. The CDR3 is made up of 13 amino acids. V was shortened by 6 bases and J by 4 bases, with 12 bases between the two germline ends. Germline V gene lookup returns CDR1 MNHEY and CDR2 SVGAGI. The CDR3 DNA sequence: TGTGCCAGCAGGGCCGTGGTGGGCACTGAAGCTTTCTTT. Its translation is CASRAVVGTEAFF.

This clone came up once. The chain is built from TRBV29-1 and TRBJ2-3, with 13 bases identical to TRBD2. V shed 0 bases, J shed 4 bases, and the junction held 10 bases outside the gene matches. CDR3 size: 18 residues. Germline V gene lookup returns CDR1 SQVTM and CDR2 ANQGSEA. The chain's CDR3 is CSVEEPRAGLAGADTQYF. The CDR3 coding sequence is TGCAGCGTTGAAGAACCCAGGGCCGGACTAGCGGGAGCAGATACGCAGTATTTT.

This chain uses TRBV18 with TRBJ2-1, with 7 bases fitting TRBD2. Looked up from germline, CDR1 is KGHSH and CDR2 is LQKENI. CDR3 size: 16 residues. V dropped 5 bases and J dropped 0; count of bases not matched to a gene: 7. The CDR3: CASSGLGGSSYNEQFF. CDR3 in DNA: TGTGCCAGCTCAGGCCTCGGCGGGAGCTCCTACAATGAGCAGTTCTTC.

The chain recombines TRBV27 with TRBJ2-1, with 7 bases matching TRBD2. With V trimmed by 5 bases and J by 4 bases, 8 bases remained unmatched. Germline V gives CDR1 MNHEY, CDR2 SMNVEV (reference sequence). The CDR3 sequence is 15 residues long. The CDR3 DNA sequence: TGTGCCAGCAGTCCTCGACTAGCCGCATACAATGAGCAGTTCTTC. This gives the protein CASSPRLAAYNEQFF.

The chain carries TRBV7-9 and TRBJ2-1, with D possibly matching TRBD2 (5 bases). Germline V gene lookup returns CDR1 SEHNR and CDR2 FQNEAQ (reference sequence). The CDR3 has 13 amino acids. With 3 bases removed from V and 3 bases from J, the gap between germline ends came to 6 bases. CDR3 nucleotide sequence: TGTGCCAGCAGCTTTGGAGGCTACAATGAGCAGTTCTTC. Its protein is CASSFGGYNEQFF.

About this clone itself: Its ends do not fully match the called genes, so a read error is possible. This chain connects TRBV20-1 to TRBJ1-2; D might be TRBD1 (5 bases). CDR1 and CDR2 (germline): DFQATT, SNEGSKA (reference sequence). This CDR3 comprises 11 residues. CDR3 protein: CSAKAQGTRPF. CDR3 sequence (DNA): TGCAGTGCCAAAGCCCAGGGAACCCGCCCCTTC.

The chain joins TRBV27 to TRBJ2-1; D gene unclear. V lost 4 bases to trimming and J lost 3 bases, with 22 bases between them. Germline lookup yields CDR1 MNHEY and CDR2 SMNVEV (reference sequence). The CDR3 contains 18 residues. In DNA, the CDR3 is TGTGCCAGCAGTTCTTCAGGTCGGCGCAATTACCTCTACAATGAGCAGTTCTTC. Translated: CASSSSGRRNYLYNEQFF.

The rearrangement uses TRBV18 and TRBJ2-1; a weak D match, TRBD2 (6 bases). The ends were cut back, 2 bases at V and 5 bases at J, with 10 bases in the middle. The CDR3 loop spans 14 amino acids. From germline, CDR1 is KGHSH and CDR2 LQKENI. The CDR3 DNA reads as TGTGCCAGCTCACCAGACGGGAGCCACAATGAGCAGTTCTTC. It yields the protein CASSPDGSHNEQFF.

This rearrangement joins TRBV5-4 to TRBJ2-7; 8 nucleotides match TRBD1. Germline lookup yields CDR1 SGHNT and CDR2 YYREEE (reference sequence). The CDR3 sequence is 15 residues long. V shed 4 bases, J shed 0 bases, and the junction held 6 bases outside the gene matches. The CDR3 DNA is TGTGCCAGCAGCCCCAGGGGGCCAGGCTCCTACGAGCAGTACTTC. Its translation is CASSPRGPGSYEQYF.

In regard to this clone: The same CDR3 is also encoded by other DNA sequences in this sample. This chain joins TRBV28 and TRBJ1-5, with unresolved D. Germline CDR1 is MDHEN and CDR2 is SYDVKM. V gave up 2 bases and J gave up 3 bases, with 5 bases separating them. This CDR3 has 13 residues. In DNA, the CDR3 is TGTGCCAGCAGTTTACCTCCCAATCAGCCCCAGCATTTT. Translated: CASSLPPNQPQHF. Supplemented by reference TRBV28 and TRBJ1-5, the full variable domain reads DVKVTQSSRYLVKRTGEKVFLECVQDMDHENMFWYRQDPGLGLRLIYFSYDVKMKEKGDIPEGYSVSREKKERFSLILESASTNQTSMYLCASSLPPNQPQHFGDGTRLSIL.

The chain combines TRBV7-3 with TRBJ2-1, with D perhaps matching TRBD1 (5 bases). V was pared by 8 bases and J by 9 bases, with 14 bases between. CDR3 length: 12 amino acids. Germline assignment: CDR1 SGHTA and CDR2 FQGTGA. Here the CDR3 DNA reads TGTGCCAGCGGGGCTAGTAACGCTGAGCAGTTCTTC. It specifies CASGASNAEQFF. Full variable domain (missing parts from reference TRBV7-3 and TRBJ2-1): GAGVSQTPSNKVTEKGKYVELRCDPISGHTALYWYRQSLGQGPEFLIYFQGTGAADDSGLPNDRFFAVRPEGSVSTLKIQRTERGDSAVYLCASGASNAEQFFGPGTRLTVL.